The 14 T cell receptor beta chains below all came from one sample that was sequenced in a study of cytomegalovirus exposure and HLA in healthy donors. Clones were sequenced by immunoSEQ multiplex PCR, and TCRdb holds only the in-frame ones, with some missing. The sample contains about 73,000 clones, around 94% of which appear only once. The sequenced material came from PBMCs. The source of these receptors is a woman between 18 and 29 years old in good health and CMV-seropositive.

The rearrangement links TRBV5-1 to TRBJ2-3, with D possibly being TRBD2 (5 bases). Germline lookup yields CDR1 SGHRS and CDR2 YFSETQ. Trimming removed 3 bases from V and 3 bases from J, with 8 bases in between. This CDR3 has 13 amino acids. CDR3: CASSYSGTDTQYF. The CDR3 DNA sequence: TGCGCCAGCAGCTACAGCGGTACAGATACGCAGTATTTT.

The rearrangement uses TRBV6-1 and TRBJ2-3; TRBD1 might be the D (6 bases). The CDR3 contains 13 residues. Germline V lookup: CDR1 MNHNS, CDR2 SASEGT. V gave up 6 bases and J gave up 2 bases, with 9 bases separating them. The CDR3 reads CASRDSITDTQYF. The CDR3 DNA sequence: TGTGCCAGCAGGGACAGCATCACAGATACGCAGTATTTT.

The chain joins TRBV5-6 to TRBJ2-5, with D perhaps TRBD2 (5 bases). The germline V gene encodes CDR1 SGHDT and CDR2 YYEEEE. The CDR3 is 12 residues long. The V end lost 2 bases, the J end lost 5 bases, and 7 bases lay between the germline ends. CDR3 sequence reads: CASSLRRETQYF. The CDR3 region has the DNA TGTGCCAGCAGCTTACGGAGGGAGACCCAGTACTTC.

The J gene is TRBJ2-7, the V gene TRBV20-1; perhaps TRBD2 as D (6 bases). This CDR3 has 11 amino acids. V shed 3 bases and J shed 4 bases, with 7 bases lying between them. Germline values: CDR1 DFQATT, CDR2 SNEGSKA (reference sequence). CDR3 coding DNA: TGCAGTGCTAGCGGGAGTTACGAGCAGTACTTC. Its translation is CSASGSYEQYF.

V and J are TRBV27 and TRBJ2-5; D gene unclear. Trimming took 3 bases from V and 4 from J, leaving 12 bases between them. The germline V gene encodes CDR1 MNHEY and CDR2 SMNVEV (reference sequence). This CDR3 is built from 14 residues. The CDR3, as DNA: TGTGCCAGCAGTTTCGGCTGGGCCTTAGAGACCCAGTACTTC. Protein product: CASSFGWALETQYF.

CDR3 protein: CASTRRGTGGNTIYF. The DNA for the CDR3 is TGTGCCAGCACCCGCCGGGGGACAGGAGGAAACACCATATATTTT. The J gene is TRBJ1-3, the V gene TRBV28, with 8 bases fitting TRBD1. The J segment lost 4 bases and the V segment lost 7 bases, leaving 9 bases of the junction unmatched. Germline assignment: CDR1 MDHEN and CDR2 SYDVKM. The CDR3 sequence is 15 residues long.

V is TRBV19 and J is TRBJ1-1; no clear D. The CDR3 spans 13 residues. CDR1 and CDR2 from the germline V gene are LNHDA and SQIVND (reference sequence). Trimming removed 2 bases from V and 2 bases from J, with 6 bases in between. CDR3 coding DNA: TGTGCCAGTAGTATAAGTACAAACACTGAAGCTTTCTTT. Its translation is CASSISTNTEAFF.

This chain joins TRBV11-2 and TRBJ1-6, with a tentative D call TRBD1 (5 bases). Germline loops: CDR1 SGHAT, CDR2 FQNNGV. The CDR3 covers 12 residues. V lost 8 bases to trimming and J lost 8 bases, with 10 bases between them. CDR3 DNA sequence: TGTGCCAGCGGCACAGGAGATTCACCCCTCCACTTT. Its protein product is CASGTGDSPLHF.

V usage is TRBV6-5 and J usage is TRBJ1-1; 7 bases are a match to TRBD1. V gave up 5 bases and J gave up 8 bases; unmatched junction bases: 14. Per the germline V gene, CDR1 is MNHEY and CDR2 is SVGAGI. This CDR3 is 15 amino acids long. The CDR3 spells CASSPAADRAPEAFF. In nucleotides, the CDR3 is TGTGCCAGCAGTCCTGCCGCTGACAGGGCGCCCGAAGCTTTCTTT.

The chain joins TRBV5-1 to TRBJ1-2; 7 nucleotides agree with TRBD1. The trim removed 4 bases at V and 4 bases at J, leaving 10 bases unmatched. The CDR3 has 15 residues. The germline V gene encodes CDR1 SGHRS and CDR2 YFSETQ. CDR3: CASSGGTATPYGYTF. The CDR3, as DNA: TGCGCCAGCAGCGGAGGGACAGCAACCCCCTATGGCTACACCTTC. The full variable domain, in which reference TRBV5-1 and TRBJ1-2 provide the parts outside the CDR3, is KAGVTQTPRYLIKTRGQQVTLSCSPISGHRSVSWYQQTPGQGLQFLFEYFSETQRNKGNFPGRFSGRQFSNSRSEMNVSTLELGDSALYLCASSGGTATPYGYTFGSGTRLTVV.

This clone was observed a single time. The CDR3 is CASSSKQGSYEQYF. CDR3 sequence (DNA): TGTGCCAGCAGCTCAAAACAGGGGTCCTACGAGCAGTACTTC. The chain carries TRBV14 and TRBJ2-7; 7 bases line up with TRBD1. The CDR3 is 14 residues long. V gave up 5 bases and J gave up 1 base; unmatched junction bases: 5. Germline V gives CDR1 SGHDN, CDR2 FVKESK.

This sequence joins TRBV9 and TRBJ2-3, with TRBD2 identical over 14 bases. Germline CDR1 is SGDLS and CDR2 is YYNGEE. The CDR3 runs 17 residues. V was clipped by 4 bases and J by 4 bases; unmatched bases: 8. DNA for the CDR3: TGTGCCAGCAGCCCAGGGGGGACTAGCGGGAGTGCAGATACGCAGTATTTT. It translates to CASSPGGTSGSADTQYF.

This rearrangement joins TRBV7-6 to TRBJ1-3; TRBD1 might be the D (6 bases). Deletions cut 6 bases from V and 0 bases from J, with 15 bases between. Per the germline V gene, CDR1 is SGHVS and CDR2 is FNYEAQ. CDR3 length equals 16 residues. The DNA of the CDR3 is TGTGCCAGCAGTCTGGGACACTCTCTCTCTGGAAACACCATATATTTT. Its protein is CASSLGHSLSGNTIYF.

V gene TRBV5-1 combines with J gene TRBJ1-1; a weak D match, TRBD1 (6 bases). CDR1 and CDR2 (germline): SGHRS, YFSETQ. Trimming left V 0 bases short and J 5 bases short, with 11 bases between. This CDR3 has 14 amino acids. CDR3 DNA: TGCGCCAGCAGCTTGGAGGGGGTGACTACTGAAGCTTTCTTT. This codes for CASSLEGVTTEAFF.